Listed below are T cell receptor beta chains from one sample, sequenced in a study of T cell responses to AZD1222 COVID-19 vaccine. Clones were read by immunoSEQ multiplex PCR, and TCRdb kept only the in-frame ones, dropping some. The sample includes roughly 100,000 clones, roughly 84% of them seen just once. The sequenced sample was peripheral blood, obtained on day 0 of AZD1222 vaccination. These receptors were obtained from an adult in good health. Each CDR3 is given with its conserved first and last residue. A D gene is named only where the DNA matches it firmly.

length: 14; D: -; V: TRBV4-2; J: TRBJ1-2; DNA: TGTGCCAGCAGCCAAGACTCCGGTAAGGATGGCTACACCTTC; CDR3: CASSQDSGKDGYTF
length: 14; D: -; V: TRBV3-1/TRBV3-2; J: TRBJ1-1; DNA: TGTGCCAGCAGCCAAGTACAGGGAAACACTGAAGCTTTCTTT; CDR3: CASSQVQGNTEAFF
length: 18; D: TRBD2; V: TRBV3-1/TRBV3-2; J: TRBJ2-1; DNA: TGTGCCAGCAGCCAAGATCTGGCTAGCGGGAGGGCCTACAATGAGCAGTTCTTC; CDR3: CASSQDLASGRAYNEQFF
length: 15; D: TRBD1; V: TRBV25-1; J: TRBJ2-3; DNA: TGTGCCAGCAGTGTAGGGGGCTTGCGCACAGATACGCAGTATTTT; CDR3: CASSVGGLRTDTQYF
length: 16; D: TRBD2; V: TRBV7-2; J: TRBJ2-5; DNA: TGTGCCAGCAGCTTAGCCCCCAGCGGGGGGATGGGGACCCAGTACTTC; CDR3: CASSLAPSGGMGTQYF
length: 12; D: -; V: TRBV2; J: TRBJ2-3; DNA: TGTGCCAGCAGAGGCCTCACAGATACGCAGTATTTT; CDR3: CASRGLTDTQYF
length: 14; D: -; V: TRBV10-3; J: TRBJ2-1; DNA: TGTGCCATCAGGCAAGGTGGGGGGTACAATGAGCAGTTCTTC; CDR3: CAIRQGGGYNEQFF
length: 16; D: TRBD1; V: TRBV7-8; J: TRBJ1-2; DNA: TGTGCCAGCAGCTTACGCGCCCCCGGACAGGGGGGCGGCTACACCTTC; CDR3: CASSLRAPGQGGGYTF
length: 13; D: -; V: TRBV11-3; J: TRBJ2-2; DNA: TGTGCCAGCAGCTATTTGAGCACCGGGGAGCTGTTTTTT; CDR3: CASSYLSTGELFF
length: 12; D: -; V: TRBV5-1; J: TRBJ2-1; DNA: TGCGCCAGCAGCTTGACCCAATATGAGCAGTTCTTC; CDR3: CASSLTQYEQFF
length: 13; D: -; V: TRBV29-1; J: TRBJ1-6; DNA: TGCAGCGTAGCAGAAGATGTAATTTCGCCCCTCCACTTT; CDR3: CSVAEDVISPLHF
length: 12; D: -; V: TRBV7-3; J: TRBJ2-3; DNA: TGTGCCAGCAGCTTAAAGGGTGGTACGCAGTATTTT; CDR3: CASSLKGGTQYF
length: 12; D: -; V: TRBV7-9; J: TRBJ1-5; DNA: TGTGCCAGCAGAGAGGGGAATCAGCCCCAGCATTTT; CDR3: CASREGNQPQHF
length: 16; D: -; V: TRBV5-6; J: TRBJ2-5; DNA: TGTGCCAGCAGCATTTTTAACACCGCTGGGAGGGAGACCCAGTACTTC; CDR3: CASSIFNTAGRETQYF
length: 15; D: -; V: TRBV5-6; J: TRBJ1-6; DNA: TGTGCCAGCAGCTTGGTAGGGCAGGGAGATTCACCCCTCCACTTT; CDR3: CASSLVGQGDSPLHF
length: 13; D: TRBD1; V: TRBV2; J: TRBJ1-6; DNA: TGTGCCAGCAGCAGGGACAGCACTTCACCCCTCCACTTT; CDR3: CASSRDSTSPLHF